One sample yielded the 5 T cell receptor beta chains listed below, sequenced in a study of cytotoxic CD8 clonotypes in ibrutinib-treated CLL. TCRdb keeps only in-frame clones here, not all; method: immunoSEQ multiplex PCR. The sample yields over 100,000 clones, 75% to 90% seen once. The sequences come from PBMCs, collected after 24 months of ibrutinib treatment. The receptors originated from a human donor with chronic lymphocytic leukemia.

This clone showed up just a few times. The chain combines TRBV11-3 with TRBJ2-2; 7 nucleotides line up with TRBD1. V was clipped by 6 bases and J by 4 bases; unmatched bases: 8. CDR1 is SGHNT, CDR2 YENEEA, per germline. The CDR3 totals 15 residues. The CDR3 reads CASRQGAGGTGELFF. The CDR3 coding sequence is TGTGCCAGCAGGCAAGGGGCAGGGGGCACCGGGGAGCTGTTTTTT. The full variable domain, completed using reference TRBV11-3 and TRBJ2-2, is EAGVVQSPRYKIIEKKQPVAFWCNPISGHNTLYWYLQNLGQGPELLIRYENEEAVDDSQLPKDRFSAERLKGVDSTLKIQPAELGDSAVYLCASRQGAGGTGELFFGEGSRLTVL.

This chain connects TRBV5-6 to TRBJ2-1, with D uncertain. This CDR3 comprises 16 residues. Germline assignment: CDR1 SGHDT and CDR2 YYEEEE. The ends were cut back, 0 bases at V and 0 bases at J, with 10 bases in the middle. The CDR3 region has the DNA TGTGCCAGCAGCTTGGCCGGTACCAGCTCCTACAATGAGCAGTTCTTC. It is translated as CASSLAGTSSYNEQFF.

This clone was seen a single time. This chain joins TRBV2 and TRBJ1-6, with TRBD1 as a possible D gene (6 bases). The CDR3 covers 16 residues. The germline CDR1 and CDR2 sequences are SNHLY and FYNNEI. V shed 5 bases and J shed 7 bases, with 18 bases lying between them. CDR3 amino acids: CASSSDRSRRNSPLHF. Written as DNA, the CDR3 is TGTGCCAGCAGTTCCGACAGGTCGAGGAGGAATTCACCCCTCCACTTT.

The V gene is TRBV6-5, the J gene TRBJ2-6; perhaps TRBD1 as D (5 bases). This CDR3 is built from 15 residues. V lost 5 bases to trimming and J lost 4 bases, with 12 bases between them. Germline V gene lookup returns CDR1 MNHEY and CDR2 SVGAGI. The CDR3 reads CASSQGQTGANVLTF. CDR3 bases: TGTGCCAGCAGTCAAGGACAAACGGGGGCCAACGTCCTGACTTTC.

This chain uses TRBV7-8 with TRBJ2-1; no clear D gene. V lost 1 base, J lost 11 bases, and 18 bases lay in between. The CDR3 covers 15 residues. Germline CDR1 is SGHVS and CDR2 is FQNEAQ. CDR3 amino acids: CASSLGRTPPVQQFF. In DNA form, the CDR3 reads TGTGCCAGCAGCTTAGGTCGAACCCCCCCGGTTCAGCAGTTCTTC.